Many counts were recorded for the clone carrying this T cell receptor (beta chain). Each CDR3 protein gets one entry after TCRdb re-called the 5' RACE reads with MiXCR. The sample consists of about 60,000 distinct CDR3 sequences, approximately 9.1% of them appearing once. V lost 6 bases, J lost 7 bases, and 12 bases lay in between. Germline values: CDR1 SQVTM, CDR2 ANQGSEA. The CDR3 contains 11 residues. The data belong to a study of early T cells in non-severe SARS-CoV-2 infection. This chain joins TRBV29-1 and TRBJ1-1; D is perhaps TRBD1 (5 bases). The sample comprised whole blood. This clonotype was obtained from an adult who was a healthcare worker with PCR-confirmed SARS-CoV-2 infection or an uninfected control (not recorded which). The CDR3 reads CSVPQGDEAFF. The CDR3 bases are TGCAGCGTCCCACAAGGGGATGAAGCTTTCTTT.